This TCR beta chain is drawn from a study of neurological immune-mediated disorders. CDR1 and CDR2 from the germline V gene are SEHNR and FQNEAQ (reference sequence). The CDR3 runs 14 residues. Between the trimmed V and J ends, which lost 2 bases and 4 bases, there was a span of 11 bases. TCRdb ran MiXCR on the 5' RACE reads and lists one entry per CDR3 protein. The sample holds about 88,000 distinct CDR3 sequences, 3% to 4.5% seen once. This clonotype was detected a few times. This TCR came from a young woman with multiple sclerosis. This chain uses TRBV7-9 with TRBJ1-1; weak D call: TRBD1 (6 bases). The sample comprised PBMCs. The CDR3 protein is CASSLRGASTEAFF. The CDR3 DNA reads TGTGCCAGCAGCTTACGGGGGGCAAGCACTGAAGCTTTCTTT.